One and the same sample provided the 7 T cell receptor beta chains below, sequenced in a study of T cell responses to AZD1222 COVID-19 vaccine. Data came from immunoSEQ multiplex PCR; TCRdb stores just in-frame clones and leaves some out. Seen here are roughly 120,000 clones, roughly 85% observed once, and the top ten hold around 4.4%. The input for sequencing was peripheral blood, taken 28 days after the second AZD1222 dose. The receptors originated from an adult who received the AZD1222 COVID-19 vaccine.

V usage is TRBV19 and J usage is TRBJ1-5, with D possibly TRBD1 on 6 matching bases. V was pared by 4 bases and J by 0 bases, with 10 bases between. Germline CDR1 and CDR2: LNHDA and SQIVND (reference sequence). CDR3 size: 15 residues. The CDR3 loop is CASSRGGHSNQPQHF. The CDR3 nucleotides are TGTGCCAGTAGTAGGGGGGGACATAGCAATCAGCCCCAGCATTTT.

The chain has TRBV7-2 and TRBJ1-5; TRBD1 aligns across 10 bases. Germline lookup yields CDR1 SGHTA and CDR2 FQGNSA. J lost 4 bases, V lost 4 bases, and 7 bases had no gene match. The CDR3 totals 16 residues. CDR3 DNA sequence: TGTGCCAGCAGCTCCGAGGGACAGGGGAGGAATCAGCCCCAGCATTTT. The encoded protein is CASSSEGQGRNQPQHF.

The CDR3 is CASSTPGQGEGNQPQHF. DNA for the CDR3: TGTGCCAGCAGTACCCCTGGACAGGGGGAAGGCAATCAGCCCCAGCATTTT. This chain links TRBV28 with TRBJ1-5, with TRBD1 identical over 10 bases. CDR1 is MDHEN and CDR2 is SYDVKM in the germline V gene. The CDR3 has 17 residues. J lost 2 bases, V lost 5 bases, and 9 bases had no gene match.

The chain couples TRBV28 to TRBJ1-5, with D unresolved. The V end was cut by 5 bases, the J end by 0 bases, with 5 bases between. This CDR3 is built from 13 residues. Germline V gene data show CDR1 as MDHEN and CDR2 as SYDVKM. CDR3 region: CASSHYSNQPQHF. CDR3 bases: TGTGCCAGCAGTCACTATAGCAATCAGCCCCAGCATTTT.

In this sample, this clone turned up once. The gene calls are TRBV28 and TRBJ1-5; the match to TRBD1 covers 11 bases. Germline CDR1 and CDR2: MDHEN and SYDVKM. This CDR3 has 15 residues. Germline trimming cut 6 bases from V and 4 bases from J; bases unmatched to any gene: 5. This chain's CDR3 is CASSAGQGANQPQHF. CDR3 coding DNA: TGTGCCAGCAGCGCAGGACAGGGGGCAAATCAGCCCCAGCATTTT.

Here the CDR3 reads CASSEDRSAGNTIYF. In DNA, the CDR3 is TGTGCCAGCAGTGAGGACAGATCAGCTGGAAACACCATATATTTT. This chain joins TRBV6-1 and TRBJ1-3, with a possible D match to TRBD1 (6 bases). Per the germline V gene, CDR1 is MNHNS and CDR2 is SASEGT. The CDR3 is made up of 15 amino acids. Trimming cost V 3 bases and J 2 bases, with 11 bases left between them.

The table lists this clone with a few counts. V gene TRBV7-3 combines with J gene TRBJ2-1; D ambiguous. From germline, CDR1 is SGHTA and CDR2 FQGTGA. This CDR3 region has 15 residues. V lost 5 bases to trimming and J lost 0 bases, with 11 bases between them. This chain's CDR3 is CASSGAPSSYNEQFF. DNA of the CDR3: TGTGCCAGCAGCGGAGCCCCGAGCTCCTACAATGAGCAGTTCTTC.